One and the same sample provided the 31 T cell receptor beta chains below, sequenced in a study of spatial heterogeneity in lung cancer. Overall study findings and caveats: The study found that expanded intratumoral alpha and beta TCR counts tracked tumor mutation counts.

Time point reported: sample taken at primary tumor resection. Via MiXCR, TCRdb re-called the 5' RACE reads, giving one row per CDR3 protein. The repertoire holds about 27,000 distinct CDR3 sequences, with around 6.5% as singletons. Antigens of these TCRs are unknown. Sequencing was performed on lung tumor tissue, taken at surgery. The receptor set was obtained from a male donor with early-stage non-small cell lung cancer.

Many counts were recorded for this clonotype. The chain carries TRBV6-2 or TRBV6-3 and TRBJ1-1, with a tentative D call TRBD1 (5 bases). Trimming shortened V by 7 bases and J by 3 bases, and 15 bases separated the two germline ends. The germline V gene encodes CDR1 MNHEY and CDR2 SVGEGT. CDR3 length equals 14 residues. The CDR3 DNA sequence: TGTGCCAGCATTCACAGGACCTACGACACTGAAGCTTTCTTT. Translating it yields CASIHRTYDTEAFF.

At least ten counts were recorded for this clonotype. The V call is TRBV4-3, the J call TRBJ2-7; TRBD2 matches at 9 bases. Germline assignment: CDR1 LGHNA and CDR2 YSLEER. CDR3 size: 18 residues. Unmatched junction bases numbered 14, after V lost 0 bases and J lost 5 bases. The CDR3 spells CASSQEASGEAGGHEQYF. The CDR3 bases are TGCGCCAGCAGCCAAGAGGCGAGTGGAGAAGCGGGGGGCCACGAGCAGTACTTC.

There are many counts of this clonotype. The rearrangement joins TRBV6-5 to TRBJ2-7, with TRBD1 as a possible D gene (6 bases). Trimming shortened V by 6 bases and J by 3 bases, and 15 bases separated the two germline ends. The V gene's germline CDR1 is MNHEY and CDR2 SVGAGI. The CDR3 has 14 residues. CDR3 loop: CASRADRFGYEQYF. The CDR3 nucleotides read TGTGCCAGCAGAGCCGACAGGTTCGGCTACGAGCAGTACTTC.

This clonotype was found many times. This chain connects TRBV4-3 to TRBJ2-5; possible D gene TRBD1, 6 bases. V shed 3 bases and J shed 2 bases, with 7 bases lying between them. The V gene's germline CDR1 is LGHNA and CDR2 YSLEER. The CDR3 consists of 13 residues. DNA for the CDR3: TGCGCCAGCAGCCAGGGGGCTCAAGAGACCCAGTACTTC. Its protein is CASSQGAQETQYF.

In this sample, this clonotype turned up many times. V usage is TRBV3-1 and J usage is TRBJ2-2; D is unclear. Germline V gene lookup returns CDR1 LGHDT and CDR2 YNNKEL (reference sequence). The ends were cut back, 4 bases at V and 6 bases at J, with 6 bases in the middle. The CDR3 is 12 residues long. This CDR3 is CASSPLSGELFF. The CDR3 nucleotides are TGTGCCAGCAGCCCCTTATCCGGGGAGCTGTTTTTT.

The rearrangement joins TRBV3-1 to TRBJ1-6; 8 nucleotides align to TRBD1. Germline CDR1 is LGHDT and CDR2 is YNNKEL (reference sequence). This CDR3 has 13 residues. After removal of 5 bases from V and 8 bases from J, the junction contained 2 bases not matched to a gene. The CDR3 DNA reads TGTGCCAGCAGCGGACAGGGCGATTCACCCCTCCACTTT. Its protein is CASSGQGDSPLHF.

This clonotype was seen only a few times. This rearrangement joins TRBV6-1 to TRBJ2-1; 7 bases map to TRBD1. V shed 5 bases and J 8 bases; nucleotides not matched to a gene: 6. The CDR3 has 13 residues. Germline loops: CDR1 MNHNS, CDR2 SASEGT. The CDR3 DNA reads TGTGCCAGCAGTCGTAGACAGGGCCATGAGCAGTTCTTC. Its protein product is CASSRRQGHEQFF.

This clonotype was seen a few times. The chain couples TRBV4-3 to TRBJ2-4, with D possibly matching TRBD2 (6 bases). This CDR3 comprises 17 residues. V was cut by 0 bases and J by 0 bases, with 12 bases left in between. Germline loops: CDR1 LGHNA, CDR2 YSLEER. Here the CDR3 DNA reads TGCGCCAGCAGCCAAGATAGCGGATCTCTAGCCAAAAACATTCAGTACTTC. Protein sequence: CASSQDSGSLAKNIQYF.

This clonotype was seen more than once but under ten times. The chain employs TRBV4-3 and TRBJ2-3; 14 nucleotides align to TRBD2. The germline V gene has CDR1 LGHNA and CDR2 YSLEER. V shed 4 bases, J shed 5 bases, and the junction held 11 bases outside the gene matches. The CDR3 totals 18 residues. CDR3 bases: TGCGCCAGCAGCCCCAGAGGGTTGACTAGCGGGGGGGAAGATACGCAGTATTTT. Translated, it gives CASSPRGLTSGGEDTQYF.

The V and J genes are TRBV20-1 and TRBJ2-1; TRBD2 might be the D (6 bases). Looked up from germline, CDR1 is DFQATT and CDR2 is SNEGSKA (reference sequence). Trimming stripped 4 bases from V and 6 bases from J, with 16 bases between. This CDR3 spans 14 amino acids. CDR3 protein: CSANGRLGGNEQFF. The CDR3 DNA sequence: TGCAGTGCTAACGGACGGCTGGGGGGCAATGAGCAGTTCTTC.

This sequence joins TRBV28 and TRBJ1-4; tentative D call: TRBD1 (5 bases). Germline V lookup: CDR1 MDHEN, CDR2 SYDVKM. This CDR3 comprises 15 residues. Trimming shortened V by 5 bases and J by 3 bases, and 13 bases separated the two germline ends. DNA for the CDR3: TGTGCCAGCAGTCCCTACAGGACCCCTAATGAAAAACTGTTTTTT. Translated, it gives CASSPYRTPNEKLFF.

The rearrangement links TRBV29-1 to TRBJ2-3; the match to TRBD2 covers 8 bases. V trimming: 4 bases; J trimming: 0 bases; junction bases outside the gene matches: 6. CDR1 and CDR2 (germline): SQVTM, ANQGSEA. The CDR3 runs 15 residues. The DNA for the CDR3 is TGCAGCGTTGTCGCGGGGGGACCCAGCACAGATACGCAGTATTTT. It codes for CSVVAGGPSTDTQYF.

This clonotype was counted at least ten times. CDR3 residues: CASSRLINPYNSPLHF. The CDR3 DNA sequence: TGCGCCAGCAGCCGCCTGATAAATCCGTATAATTCACCCCTCCACTTT. The chain links TRBV4-1 to TRBJ1-6; D unresolved. Germline assignment: CDR1 MGHRA and CDR2 YSYEKL. The CDR3 has 16 amino acids. V was shortened by 4 bases and J by 4 bases, with 14 bases between the two germline ends.

The rearrangement uses TRBV10-3 and TRBJ2-1; tentatively, D is TRBD2 (5 bases). V was cut by 4 bases and J by 7 bases, with 8 bases left in between. CDR1 and CDR2 from the germline V gene are ENHRY and SYGVKD. The CDR3 loop spans 12 amino acids. DNA of the CDR3: TGTGCCATCAGTGGGACTCCAAATGAGCAGTTCTTC. It yields the protein CAISGTPNEQFF.

A few counts support this clonotype. The rearrangement uses TRBV7-9 and TRBJ1-4; no clear D. Germline V lookup: CDR1 SEHNR, CDR2 FQNEAQ (reference sequence). V was cut by 0 bases and J by 7 bases, with 12 bases left in between. The CDR3 has 15 amino acids. CDR3 in amino acids: CASSLALNEGEKLFF. The CDR3 region has the DNA TGTGCCAGCAGCTTAGCGCTGAACGAAGGTGAAAAACTGTTTTTT.

This clonotype was seen many times. CDR3 bases: TGCAGCGTTGAAGATCCCACTCCCGAGAACTACAATGAGCAGTTCTTC. Protein sequence: CSVEDPTPENYNEQFF. The chain links TRBV29-1 to TRBJ2-1; D unresolved. The CDR3 has 16 residues. CDR1 is SQVTM and CDR2 is ANQGSEA in the germline V gene. V was pared by 0 bases and J by 3 bases, with 15 bases between.

This clonotype occurred many times. The CDR3 loop is CASSYSVSSEPQHF. CDR3 nucleotides: TGTGCCAGCAGTTACTCGGTGTCTTCCGAGCCCCAGCATTTT. The gene calls are TRBV6-6 and TRBJ1-5; D is undetermined. CDR1 and CDR2 (germline): MNHNY, SVGAGI (reference sequence). This CDR3 comprises 14 residues. V lost 0 bases, J lost 8 bases, and 11 bases lay in between.

With respect to this clonotype: Sequence at one end of the junction differs from germline and may be a read error. The chain uses TRBV2 and TRBJ2-2; D not certain. The CDR3 runs to 13 residues. In germline, CDR1 is SNHLY, CDR2 FYNNEI. CDR3 residues: CVSSARATGELFF. The CDR3 coding sequence is TGTGTCAGCTCAGCACGGGCTACCGGGGAGCTGTTTTTT.

Ten or more counts support this clonotype. This chain connects TRBV9 to TRBJ2-3; the match to TRBD2 covers 11 bases. V shed 2 bases, J shed 1 base, and the junction held 3 bases outside the gene matches. The CDR3 loop spans 16 amino acids. CDR1 and CDR2 (germline): SGDLS, YYNGEE. CDR3 bases: TGTGCCAGCAGCGTCTCACTAGCGGGGGGCACAGATACGCAGTATTTT. It translates to CASSVSLAGGTDTQYF.

This clonotype was seen many times. The chain combines TRBV20-1 with TRBJ2-1; 7 bases are shared with TRBD1. The CDR3 has 13 amino acids. Looked up from germline, CDR1 is DFQATT and CDR2 is SNEGSKA (reference sequence). The junction had 8 bases not matched to a gene; V was cut back by 5 bases and J by 7 bases. CDR3 sequence reads: CSAPDRISNEQFF. Here the CDR3 DNA reads TGCAGTGCTCCGGACAGGATCAGTAATGAGCAGTTCTTC.

This clonotype has just a few counts. The rearrangement uses TRBV5-1 and TRBJ2-5; 7 bases line up with TRBD2. CDR1 SGHRS and CDR2 YFSETQ come from the germline V gene. This CDR3 contains 16 residues. J lost 2 bases, V lost 0 bases, and 7 bases had no gene match. The CDR3 nucleotides are TGCGCCAGCAGCTTGGGTCGAGCGGGGTCACAAGAGACCCAGTACTTC. Encoded protein: CASSLGRAGSQETQYF.

This clonotype was observed many times. The rearrangement links TRBV2 to TRBJ2-7, with D perhaps being TRBD1 or TRBD2 (5 bases each). Looked up from germline, CDR1 is SNHLY and CDR2 is FYNNEI. The V end was cut by 9 bases, the J end by 2 bases, with 17 bases between. The CDR3 covers 14 residues. The CDR3 is CASAPGTDTYEQYF. The CDR3, as DNA: TGTGCCAGTGCTCCCGGGACGGACACCTACGAGCAGTACTTC.

The rearrangement joins TRBV4-3 to TRBJ1-4; D is unclear. CDR3 size: 15 residues. The V end was cut by 2 bases, the J end by 4 bases, with 11 bases between. Germline V gene lookup returns CDR1 LGHNA and CDR2 YSLEER. The DNA of the CDR3 is TGCGCCAGCAGCCAATTCGCCATCGATAATGAAAAACTGTTTTTT. This codes for CASSQFAIDNEKLFF.

This clonotype was detected only a few times. The V gene is TRBV27, the J gene TRBJ2-5, with D perhaps being TRBD1 or TRBD2 (6 bases each). V gave up 7 bases and J gave up 5 bases, with 20 bases separating them. Germline CDR1 is MNHEY and CDR2 is SMNVEV (reference sequence). CDR3 length: 15 residues. CDR3 loop: CASMTGASSWETQYF. In nucleotides, the CDR3 is TGTGCCAGCATGACGGGGGCGAGTAGTTGGGAGACCCAGTACTTC.

The J gene is TRBJ1-4, the V gene TRBV18; a possible D gene is TRBD1 (6 bases). Germline assignment: CDR1 KGHSH and CDR2 LQKENI. The CDR3 covers 13 residues. Trimming stripped 3 bases from V and 7 bases from J, with 9 bases between. CDR3 bases: TGTGCCAGCTCACCGACAGGCCTTGAAAAACTGTTTTTT. This codes for CASSPTGLEKLFF.

This clonotype has ten or more counts. V usage is TRBV7-9 and J usage is TRBJ1-6, with D perhaps TRBD1 (6 bases). The length of the CDR3 is 14 residues. V dropped 1 base and J dropped 11 bases, with 12 bases sitting between them. The germline V gene has CDR1 SEHNR and CDR2 FQNEAQ (reference sequence). The CDR3 DNA is TGTGCCAGCAGCTTAGTCGGACAGCGTACACCCCTCCACTTT. It specifies CASSLVGQRTPLHF.

The V gene is TRBV7-7, the J gene TRBJ2-5; tentative D call: TRBD2 (6 bases). CDR1 SSHAT and CDR2 FNYEAQ come from the germline V gene (reference sequence). V was trimmed by 5 bases and J by 1 base, leaving 11 bases between them. The CDR3 sequence is 14 residues long. The CDR3 protein is CASSPAGSQETQYF. In nucleotides, the CDR3 is TGTGCCAGCAGCCCAGCCGGGAGCCAAGAGACCCAGTACTTC.

Concerning this clonotype: This clone may be a read error of a much larger clone one base away. The genes are TRBV7-9 and TRBJ1-1; D uncertain. Germline V lookup: CDR1 SEHNR, CDR2 FQNEAQ (reference sequence). Trimming removed 2 bases at V and 3 bases at J, with 7 bases between. The length of the CDR3 is 13 residues. CDR3 protein: CASSLWVHTEAFF. CDR3 DNA: TGTGCCAGCAGCTTATGGGTCCACACTGAAGCTTTCTTT.

The chain uses TRBV3-1 and TRBJ2-5, with D maybe TRBD2 (5 bases). The germline V gene has CDR1 LGHDT and CDR2 YNNKEL (reference sequence). This CDR3 comprises 15 residues. V lost 4 bases, J lost 0 bases, and 12 bases lay in between. CDR3 loop: CASSLRPDYQETQYF. DNA of the CDR3: TGTGCCAGCAGCCTCCGGCCGGACTACCAAGAGACCCAGTACTTC.

This chain links TRBV15 with TRBJ2-4; 11 bases line up with TRBD1. The CDR3 consists of 18 residues. Germline V gene data show CDR1 as LNHNV and CDR2 as YYDKDF (reference sequence). The J segment lost 2 bases and the V segment lost 4 bases, leaving 10 bases of the junction unmatched. CDR3 sequence reads: CATSTGQGGSSTKNIQYF. CDR3 nucleotides: TGTGCCACCAGCACGGGACAGGGGGGATCGAGCACCAAAAACATTCAGTACTTC.

This clonotype appeared many times. The CDR3 DNA reads TGCGCCAGCAGCTTCGGCCTCCCCCTCAACTACGAGCAGTACTTC. Encoded protein: CASSFGLPLNYEQYF. The gene calls are TRBV5-1 and TRBJ2-7; no clear D gene. The germline V gene has CDR1 SGHRS and CDR2 YFSETQ. V was cut by 2 bases and J by 3 bases, with 15 bases left in between. The CDR3 has 15 residues.